The sequence of this T cell receptor (beta chain) was determined in a study of human T cells and chemical hapten exposure. TCRdb re-called the RACE reads with MiXCR, one entry per CDR3 protein. The table has around 160,000 distinct CDR3 sequences, about 14% seen once. A few counts support this clonotype. Its antigen is unknown. The time point denotes: patch test 1, 2 weeks after DPC sensitization. As to treatment: therapeutic diphenylcyclopropenone sensitization with weekly scalp DPC. Study-level results: Among expanded TCRs, significantly more large CDR3 similarity clusters formed than among controls.

The CDR3 runs 14 residues. The V segment lost 1 base and the J segment 5 bases; nucleotides outside the gene matches: 3. CDR1 is SGHRS, CDR2 YFSETQ, per germline. The receptor was isolated from a young woman with alopecia areata. Some clones in this sample may be carry-over from other donors' samples. V gene TRBV5-1 combines with J gene TRBJ2-5, with 9 bases matching TRBD2. The sample was whole blood, taken in connection with sensitization to the hapten diphenylcyclopropenone (DPC). CDR3 sequence (DNA): TGCGCCAGCAGCTTGTCTAGCGGGGCGGAGACCCAGTACTTC. Its protein is CASSLSSGAETQYF.